This T cell receptor beta chain was sequenced for a study of blood T cell repertoires in COVID-19. Study as a whole: Both acute and convalescent COVID-19 samples were obtained from the United States, Italy and Spain.

The method was immunoSEQ multiplex PCR; TCRdb's version includes in-frame clones alone and lacks a portion of them. This table holds 130,000 or so clones, more than 75% found once. This CDR3 has 16 residues. CDR1 SEHNR and CDR2 FQNEAQ come from the germline V gene (reference sequence). V was shortened by 5 bases and J by 6 bases, with 19 bases between the two germline ends. This chain connects TRBV7-9 to TRBJ2-2; D unresolved. This receptor was obtained from a woman in her 70s with COVID-19, enrolled during active disease. Sequencing was carried out using peripheral blood. For the CDR3, the DNA is TGTGCCAGCAGCCTAGTCCGCCCCCGGTCCGCCGGGGAGCTGTTTTTT. This sequence encodes CASSLVRPRSAGELFF.